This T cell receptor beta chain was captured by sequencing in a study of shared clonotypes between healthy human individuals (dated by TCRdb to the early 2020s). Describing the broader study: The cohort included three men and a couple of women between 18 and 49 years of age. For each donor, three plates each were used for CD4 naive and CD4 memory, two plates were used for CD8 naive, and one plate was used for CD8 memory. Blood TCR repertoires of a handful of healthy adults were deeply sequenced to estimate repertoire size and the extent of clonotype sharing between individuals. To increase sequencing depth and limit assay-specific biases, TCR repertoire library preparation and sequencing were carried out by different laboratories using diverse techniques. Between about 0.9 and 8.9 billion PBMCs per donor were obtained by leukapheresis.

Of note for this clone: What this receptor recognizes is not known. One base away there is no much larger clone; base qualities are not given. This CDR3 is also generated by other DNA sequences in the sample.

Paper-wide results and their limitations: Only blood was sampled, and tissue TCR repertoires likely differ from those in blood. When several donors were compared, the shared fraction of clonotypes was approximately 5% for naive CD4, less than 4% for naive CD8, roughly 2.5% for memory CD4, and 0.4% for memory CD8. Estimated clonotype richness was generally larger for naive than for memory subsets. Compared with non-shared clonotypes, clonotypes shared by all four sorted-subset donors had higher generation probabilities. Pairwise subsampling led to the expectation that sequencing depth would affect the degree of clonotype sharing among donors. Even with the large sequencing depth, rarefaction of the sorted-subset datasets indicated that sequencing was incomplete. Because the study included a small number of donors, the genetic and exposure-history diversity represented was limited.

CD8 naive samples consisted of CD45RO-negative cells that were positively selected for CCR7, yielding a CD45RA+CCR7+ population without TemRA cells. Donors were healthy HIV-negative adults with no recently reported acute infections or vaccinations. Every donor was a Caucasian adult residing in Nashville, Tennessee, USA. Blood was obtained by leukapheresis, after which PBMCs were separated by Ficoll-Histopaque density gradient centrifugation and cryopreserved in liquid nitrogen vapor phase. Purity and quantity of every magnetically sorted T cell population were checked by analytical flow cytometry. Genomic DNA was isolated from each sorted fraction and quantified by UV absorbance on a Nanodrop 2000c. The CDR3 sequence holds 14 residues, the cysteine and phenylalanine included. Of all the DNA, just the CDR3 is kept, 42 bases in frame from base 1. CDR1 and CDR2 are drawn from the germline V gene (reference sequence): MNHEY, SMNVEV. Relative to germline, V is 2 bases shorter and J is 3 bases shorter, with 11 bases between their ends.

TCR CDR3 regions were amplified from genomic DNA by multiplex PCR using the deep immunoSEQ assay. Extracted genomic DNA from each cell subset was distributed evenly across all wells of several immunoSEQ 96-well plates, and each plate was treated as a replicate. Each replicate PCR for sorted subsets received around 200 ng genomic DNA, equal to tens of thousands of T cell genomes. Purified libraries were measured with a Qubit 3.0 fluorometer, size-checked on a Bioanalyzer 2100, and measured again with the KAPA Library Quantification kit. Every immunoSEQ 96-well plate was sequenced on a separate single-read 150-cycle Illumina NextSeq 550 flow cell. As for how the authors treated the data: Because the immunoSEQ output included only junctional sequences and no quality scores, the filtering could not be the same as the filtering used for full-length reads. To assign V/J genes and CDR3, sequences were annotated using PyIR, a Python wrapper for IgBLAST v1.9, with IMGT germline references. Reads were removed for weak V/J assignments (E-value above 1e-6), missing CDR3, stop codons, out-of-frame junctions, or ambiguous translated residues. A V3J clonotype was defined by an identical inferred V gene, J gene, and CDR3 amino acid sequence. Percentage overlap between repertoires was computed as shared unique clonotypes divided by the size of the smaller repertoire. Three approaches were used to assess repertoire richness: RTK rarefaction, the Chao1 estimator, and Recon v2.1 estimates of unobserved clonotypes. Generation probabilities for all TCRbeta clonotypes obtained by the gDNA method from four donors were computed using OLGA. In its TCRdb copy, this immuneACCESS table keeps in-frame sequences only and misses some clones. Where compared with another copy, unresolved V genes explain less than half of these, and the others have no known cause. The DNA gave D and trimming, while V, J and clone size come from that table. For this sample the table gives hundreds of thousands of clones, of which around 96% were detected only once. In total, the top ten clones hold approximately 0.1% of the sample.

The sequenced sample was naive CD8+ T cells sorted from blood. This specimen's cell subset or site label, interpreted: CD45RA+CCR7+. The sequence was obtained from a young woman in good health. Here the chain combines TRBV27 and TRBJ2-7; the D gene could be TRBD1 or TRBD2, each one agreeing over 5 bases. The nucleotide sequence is TGTGCCAGCAGTTTAGGGGGACCAAACTACGAGCAGTACTTC. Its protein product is CASSLGGPNYEQYF.